The entry that follows covers one T cell receptor (beta chain) sequence. Its antigen remains unidentified. These data come from a study of cytomegalovirus exposure and HLA in healthy donors. PCR primers comprised 60 Vbeta and 13 Jbeta primers. Clones were sequenced by immunoSEQ multiplex PCR, and TCRdb holds only the in-frame ones, with some missing. The sample holds about 67,000 clones, about 70% seen once. V was shortened by 7 bases and J by 1 base, with 7 bases between the two germline ends. This CDR3 is built from 13 residues. Germline-derived CDR1 and CDR2 are SNHLY and FYNNEI. Notes on the study in general: Most CMV-associated TCR beta chains were later found to appear HLA-restricted. The number of N-insertions in an Asian-associated ancestry cluster was reportedly below the roughly 660-donor mean in a later analysis.

This rearrangement joins TRBV2 to TRBJ2-2, with a tentative D call TRBD1 (5 bases). The source of this sequence is a woman aged 25 to 39 in good health and CMV-seronegative. Sequencing input: PBMCs. DNA of the CDR3: TGTGCCAGCACCAGGGAGAACACCGGGGAGCTGTTTTTT. This encodes CASTRENTGELFF. Using reference TRBV2 and TRBJ2-2 for the parts outside the CDR3, the full variable domain is EPEVTQTPSHQVTQMGQEVILRCVPISNHLYFYWYRQILGQKVEFLVSFYNNEISEKSEIFDDQFSVERPDGSNFTLKIRSTKLEDSAMYFCASTRENTGELFFGEGSRLTVL.